This T cell receptor (beta chain) was retrieved from a study of CD8+CD57+ T cells in acquired aplastic anemia. About the study: Sorted CD4+ and CD8+ cells gave a mean 3.2 ug DNA, range about 0.19 to 27.4 ug.

The CDR3 consists of 13 residues. V gave up 7 bases and J gave up 3 bases, with 12 bases separating them. The germline V gene encodes CDR1 ENHRY and CDR2 SYGVKD. CD8+CD57+ cell expansion, shown by flow cytometry, had occurred in the patients selected for sequencing. Blood came from patients not yet given any therapy. CDR3 and TCR beta VDJ profiling relied on a genomic DNA template. TCRdb recomputed calls from the reads with MiXCR, one row per CDR3 protein. The profile shows fewer than 200,000 distinct CDR3 sequences, 48% of them singletons. This TCR was recovered from a human donor with aplastic anemia. V is TRBV10-3 and J is TRBJ1-2; D perhaps matches TRBD1 (5 bases). Sequencing was performed on sorted CD4+, CD8+, or CD8+CD57+ T cells (not recorded which) from PBMCs. The CDR3 region is CAIKGDSDYGYTF. CDR3 coding DNA: TGTGCCATCAAAGGAGACAGCGACTATGGCTACACCTTC.